The 2 T cell receptor beta chains listed next were all sequenced from one sample in a study of T cells after posttransplantation cyclophosphamide. Cells defined as naive were viable CD3+CD4+ or CD3+CD8+ and CCR7+CD45RA+CD45RO-CD95-CD27+CD28+. The data were produced by immunoSEQ multiplex PCR, yet TCRdb's version contains in-frame clones alone and is incomplete. The sample carries roughly 20,000 clones, 95% to 98% recorded once. Specimen: naive CD4+ T cells sorted from PBMCs. Receptors originate from a man in his forties or fifties in good health, CMV-negative, and a related stem cell transplant donor.

This chain links TRBV10-3 with TRBJ2-5; D perhaps matches TRBD2 (6 bases). Germline V gene sequence: CDR1 ENHRY, CDR2 SYGVKD. Trimming pared 3 bases from V and 2 bases from J, leaving 10 bases between. The CDR3 is made up of 14 amino acids. The DNA of the CDR3 is TGTGCCATCAGTGACGAGCGGGCACAAGAGACCCAGTACTTC. Translation: CAISDERAQETQYF.

The chain uses TRBV13 and TRBJ1-1; perhaps TRBD1 as D (6 bases). Germline V gene lookup returns CDR1 PRHDT and CDR2 FYEKMQ (reference sequence). The V and J ends lost 5 bases and 4 bases respectively, with 23 bases between them. The CDR3 length is 17 residues. The CDR3 region is CASSQTSLGGPGTEAFF. CDR3 in DNA: TGTGCCAGCAGCCAAACTAGTCTCGGGGGGCCGGGCACTGAAGCTTTCTTT.